This T cell receptor beta chain was recovered during a study of cytomegalovirus exposure and HLA in healthy donors. Whole-study results and caveats: Among TCR beta chains of equal frequency, HLA-associated ones were more clonally expanded in a later analysis. In a later analysis, across HLA loci, associated TCR counts were highest for DRB1, lowest for HLA-C.

This clone was seen more than once but under ten times. Its target is unknown. Primers included in the PCR were 60 Vbeta and 13 Jbeta primers. Study processing details: Later, an analysis found about 80 million unique TCR beta chains, and around 10 million of these were shared. The repertoire was sequenced with immunoSEQ multiplex PCR; TCRdb's copy has only in-frame clones and lacks some. The DNA was the basis for D and trimming; V, J and clone size are from that table. The data hold about 190,000 clones, with 75% to 90% observed a single time. With V trimmed by 6 bases and J by 5 bases, 7 bases remained unmatched. The CDR3 consists of 14 residues. Germline lookup yields CDR1 MDHEN and CDR2 SYDVKM.

The origin of this receptor is a man in his forties or fifties in good health and CMV-seropositive. The source material was PBMCs. This chain links TRBV28 with TRBJ1-5; 7 nucleotides agree with TRBD1. The CDR3: CASSQNRGDQPQHF. DNA for the CDR3: TGTGCCAGCAGCCAAAACAGGGGTGATCAGCCCCAGCATTTT.